The rows below give T cell receptor beta chains drawn from one sample of a study of technical replicates of blood from a few donors. Sequencing was performed with immunoSEQ multiplex PCR; in TCRdb, only in-frame clones are kept and a portion is missing. The sample records about 80,000 clones, roughly nine tenths being singletons. Sequencing was performed on T cells isolated from PBMCs. All receptors derive from a human donor in good health. CDR3s include the opening cysteine and the closing phenylalanine or tryptophan. The D gene is left open where the match is weak. A clone size is listed for some rows: how often the clone was seen (once, few, many), or a class if it is expanded.

v_call,j_call,d_call,clone_size,cdr3_nt,cdr3_aa
TRBV2,TRBJ2-1,-,-,TGTGCCAGCGAGAGCGGGCCGAGCTCCTACAATGAGCAGTTCTTC,CASESGPSSYNEQFF
TRBV6-6,TRBJ2-7,-,-,TGTGCCAGCAGTTACGGGGCTAGCTACGAGCAGTACTTC,CASSYGASYEQYF
TRBV27,TRBJ1-2,TRBD1,-,TGTGCCAGTCGACAGGGCGGCGACTATGGCTACACCTTC,CASRQGGDYGYTF
TRBV4-3,TRBJ2-1,TRBD2,once,TGCGCCAGCAGCCAGCATTTTTCCTCGGGACTAGATACGTACAATGAGCAGTTCTTC,CASSQHFSSGLDTYNEQFF
TRBV7-6,TRBJ2-7,-,-,TGTGCCAGCAGTCATGCTGGAGGGATCTACGAGCAGTACTTC,CASSHAGGIYEQYF
TRBV27,TRBJ2-7,-,-,TGTGCCAGCAGTTTTTTTGAGGGCTCCTACGAGCAGTACTTC,CASSFFEGSYEQYF
TRBV6-5,TRBJ2-5,-,-,TGTGCCAGCAGTGGTGGGAGCGGTGAGACCCAGTACTTC,CASSGGSGETQYF
TRBV7-2,TRBJ2-3,TRBD2,once,TGTGCCAGCAGCCCTAGCGGGAGGACAGATACGCAGTATTTT,CASSPSGRTDTQYF
TRBV9,TRBJ2-7,TRBD2,once,TGTGCCAGCAGCCCTGGGACTACCGTTATCGGGCAGTACTTC,CASSPGTTVIGQYF
TRBV6-6,TRBJ2-7,TRBD2,-,TGTGCCAGCAGTTACTCGATGCCGGGGGGCTACGAGCAGTACTTC,CASSYSMPGGYEQYF
TRBV7-2,TRBJ1-1,TRBD1,-,TGTGCCAGCAGCTTAGCACAGGGGGTTACTGAAGCTTTCTTT,CASSLAQGVTEAFF
TRBV5-1,TRBJ1-2,TRBD1,-,TGCGCCAGCAGCGGACAGGGTTTTCACACCTTC,CASSGQGFHTF
TRBV18,TRBJ1-3,-,-,TGTGCCAGCTCTACAGGCGGCTCTGGAAACACCATATATTTT,CASSTGGSGNTIYF
TRBV27,TRBJ2-3,TRBD2,-,TGTGCCAGCAGTTCTCTCGGGGGAGGGCCCTTCACAGATACGCAGTATTTT,CASSSLGGGPFTDTQYF
TRBV19,TRBJ2-1,TRBD1,-,TGTGCCAGTAGCCAATCAGGACAGGGAGTGACTGAGCAGTTCTTC,CASSQSGQGVTEQFF
TRBV11-2,TRBJ1-3,TRBD1,-,TGTGCCAGCAGCTTAATACAGGGGGCCTCTGGAAACACCATATATTTT,CASSLIQGASGNTIYF
TRBV25-1,TRBJ2-1,TRBD2,once,TGTGCCAGCAGTAAACTAGCGGGGTTTGCAGGTGAGCAGTTCTTC,CASSKLAGFAGEQFF